Listed below are T cell receptor beta chains from one sample, sequenced in a study of cytomegalovirus exposure and HLA in healthy donors. Sequencing was performed with immunoSEQ multiplex PCR; in TCRdb, only in-frame clones are kept and a portion is missing. The data contain about 95,000 clones, about four fifths of them singletons. The specimen was PBMCs. These receptors were collected from a man between 18 and 35 years old in good health and CMV-seropositive. The CDR3 runs from the conserved cysteine through the conserved F or W. The D gene is left open where the match is weak. A clone size is listed for some rows: how often the clone was seen (once, few, many), or a class if it is expanded.

. | . | TRBV28 | CASRPWTSTDTQYF
. | TRBD2 | TRBV7-3 | CASSLNPIAGYSYEQYF
. | TRBD1 | TRBV7-6 | CASSRQGQSTDTQYF
. | TRBD2 | TRBV7-8 | CASSSREGGGPQFF
few | TRBD1 | TRBV19 | CASRDRDYEQYF
. | TRBD1 | TRBV6-1 | CASSDRQGANYGYTF
. | . | TRBV5-6 | CASSLSGRAYEQYF
. | . | TRBV15 | CATSSGWGVTDTQYF
. | . | TRBV7-2 | CASSSRVNTEAFF
few | TRBD2 | TRBV14 | CASSTPSGDTDTQYF
. | . | TRBV28 | CASAPSQGRGSPLHF
. | . | TRBV4-2 | CASSQAIGYEQYF
. | . | TRBV23-1 | CASSQNQPQHF
. | . | TRBV5-4 | CASSLNRGGTEAFF
few | TRBD1 | TRBV7-9 | CASSSRDSITDTQYF
. | . | TRBV19 | CASSIDDGNNEQFF
. | . | TRBV29-1 | CSVGLNTGELFF
. | TRBD1 | TRBV18 | CASSPPDRAYEQYF
once | . | TRBV27 | CASSFQGSSYEQYF
. | . | TRBV14 | CASSPGSDTQYF
. | TRBD2 | TRBV4-1 | CASSQSGTRFGYNEQFF
. | TRBD1 | TRBV28 | CASTNLGQGGSGYTF
. | TRBD1 | TRBV10-3 | CAIGTGANYGYTF
once | TRBD2 | TRBV5-1 | CASSLGLAGGQETQYF
once | . | TRBV30 | CAWSPAGMWGGYTF
. | TRBD2 | TRBV4-2 | CASSQVRGDEQYF
. | TRBD2 | TRBV27 | CASSLGLAGGKQYF
. | TRBD2 | TRBV4-1 | CASSQSPLAFEQYF
. | TRBD2 | TRBV19 | CASSFTTSALYEQYF